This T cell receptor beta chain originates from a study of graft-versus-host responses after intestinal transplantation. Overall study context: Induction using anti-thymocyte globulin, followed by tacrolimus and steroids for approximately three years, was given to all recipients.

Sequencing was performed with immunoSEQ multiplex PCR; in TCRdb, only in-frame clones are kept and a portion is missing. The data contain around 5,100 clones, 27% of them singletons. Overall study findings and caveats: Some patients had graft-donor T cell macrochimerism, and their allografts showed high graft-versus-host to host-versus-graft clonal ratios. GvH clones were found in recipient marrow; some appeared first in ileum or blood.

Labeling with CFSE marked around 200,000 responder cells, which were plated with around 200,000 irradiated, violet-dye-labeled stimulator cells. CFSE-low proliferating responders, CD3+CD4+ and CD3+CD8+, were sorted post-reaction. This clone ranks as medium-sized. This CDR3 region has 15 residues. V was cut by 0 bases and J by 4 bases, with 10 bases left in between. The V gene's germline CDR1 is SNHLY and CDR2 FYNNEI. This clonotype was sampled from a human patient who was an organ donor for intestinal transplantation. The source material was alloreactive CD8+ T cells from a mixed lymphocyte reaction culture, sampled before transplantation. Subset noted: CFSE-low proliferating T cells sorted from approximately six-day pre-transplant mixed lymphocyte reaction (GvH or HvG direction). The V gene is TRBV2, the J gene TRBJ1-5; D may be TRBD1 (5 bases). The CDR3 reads CASSEAWQGNQPQHF. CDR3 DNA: TGTGCCAGCAGTGAAGCTTGGCAGGGTAATCAGCCCCAGCATTTT.